This T cell receptor beta chain emerged from a study of shared clonotypes between healthy human individuals. Study overall: Donors had three CD4 naive, three CD4 memory, two CD8 naive and one CD8 memory plate apiece.

The test was conducted at deep level. DNA at approximately 200 ng, some 31,000 T cell genomes, went into sorted-subset replicate PCRs. Generated by immunoSEQ multiplex PCR, the TCRdb table keeps only in-frame clones and is missing some. The sample carries millions of clones, more than 80% recorded once. The CDR3 runs 13 residues. Germline lookup yields CDR1 KGHSH and CDR2 LQKENI. Trimming shortened V by 5 bases and J by 2 bases, and 10 bases separated the two germline ends. Sequencing was performed on naive CD4+ T cells sorted from blood. The subset was: CD45RA+ positively selected. The receptor comes from a man aged 18 to 30 in good health. The chain is built from TRBV18 and TRBJ2-7; D is perhaps TRBD1 (5 bases). In DNA form, the CDR3 reads TGTGCCAGCTCAATGACAGCAGCCTACGAGCAGTACTTC. Translation gives CASSMTAAYEQYF.